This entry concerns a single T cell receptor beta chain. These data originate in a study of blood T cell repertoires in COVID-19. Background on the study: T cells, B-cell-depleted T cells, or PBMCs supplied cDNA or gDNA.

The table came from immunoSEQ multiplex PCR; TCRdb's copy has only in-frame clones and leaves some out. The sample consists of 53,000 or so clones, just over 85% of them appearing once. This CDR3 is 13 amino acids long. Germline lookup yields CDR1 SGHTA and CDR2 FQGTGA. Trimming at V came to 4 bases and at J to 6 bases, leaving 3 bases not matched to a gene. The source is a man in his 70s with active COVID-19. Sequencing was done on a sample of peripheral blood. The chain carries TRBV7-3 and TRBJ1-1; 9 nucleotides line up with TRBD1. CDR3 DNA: TGTGCCAGCAGCTCTCGACAGGGGGCTGAAGCTTTCTTT. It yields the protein CASSSRQGAEAFF.